This passage covers 11 T cell receptor beta chains from one sample sequenced in a study of cytomegalovirus exposure and HLA in healthy donors. This PCR relied on a set of 60 Vbeta primers and 13 Jbeta primers. Sequencing was performed with immunoSEQ multiplex PCR; in TCRdb, only in-frame clones are kept and a portion is missing. The repertoire consists of 30,000 to 45,000 clones, with roughly 89% occurring once and the leading ten covering 10% to 12%. The sample taken for sequencing was PBMCs. Source of these receptors: a woman aged 40 to 50 in good health and CMV-seropositive.

The chain combines TRBV5-5 with TRBJ1-1; D perhaps matches TRBD1 (5 bases). The CDR3 is 13 amino acids. Germline CDR1 SGHKS, CDR2 YYEKEE (reference sequence). Trimming took 2 bases from V and 1 from J, leaving 6 bases between them. DNA for the CDR3: TGTGCCAGCAGCTTCCAGGGGAACACTGAAGCTTTCTTT. This codes for CASSFQGNTEAFF.

The chain has TRBV4-2 and TRBJ2-3; tentative D call: TRBD1 (6 bases). The CDR3 has 17 residues. Germline loops: CDR1 LGHNA, CDR2 YNFKEQ. Deletions cut 1 base from V and 4 bases from J, with 18 bases between. The CDR3: CASSQGGGPGGSDTQYF. CDR3 nucleotide sequence: TGTGCCAGCAGCCAAGGAGGCGGACCTGGGGGCTCAGATACGCAGTATTTT.

The chain uses TRBV7-2 and TRBJ1-2; D gene ambiguous. Trimming cost V 1 base and J 7 bases, with 16 bases left between them. Germline V CDR1 and CDR2: SGHTA, FQGNSA. The CDR3 contains 15 residues. The DNA of the CDR3 is TGTGCCAGCAGCTTAGTTCAAGGAGATACAAGTGGCTACACCTTC. Translation: CASSLVQGDTSGYTF.

This chain connects TRBV6-5 to TRBJ2-3, with TRBD2 matching over 13 bases. CDR3 length equals 15 residues. J gave up 4 bases and V 6 bases, and 4 bases lay outside the gene matches. Germline CDR1 is MNHEY and CDR2 is SVGAGI. CDR3 in amino acids: CASRRTSGGSDTQYF. For the CDR3, the DNA is TGTGCCAGCAGACGGACTAGCGGGGGTTCAGATACGCAGTATTTT.

The CDR3 coding sequence is TGTGCCAGCAGCCTGGGTGGGACAGTTTACAATGAGCAGTTCTTC. Its protein product is CASSLGGTVYNEQFF. The chain has TRBV5-5 and TRBJ2-1; 7 nucleotides line up with TRBD1. Per germline, CDR1 SGHKS and CDR2 YYEKEE (reference sequence). There are 15 residues in the CDR3. V shed 4 bases, J shed 4 bases, and the junction held 8 bases outside the gene matches.

The chain recombines TRBV7-9 with TRBJ2-7; possibly TRBD1 for D (5 bases). The CDR3 is made up of 13 amino acids. V dropped 1 base and J dropped 6 bases, with 10 bases sitting between them. In germline, CDR1 is SEHNR, CDR2 FQNEAQ (reference sequence). The CDR3 loop is CASSLVGQFEQYF. The CDR3 region has the DNA TGTGCCAGCAGCTTAGTGGGGCAGTTCGAGCAGTACTTC. The full variable domain, its missing parts supplied by reference TRBV7-9 and TRBJ2-7, is DTGVSQNPRHKITKRGQNVTFRCDPISEHNRLYWYRQTLGQGPEFLTYFQNEAQLEKSRLLSDRFSAERPKGSFSTLEIQRTEQGDSAMYLCASSLVGQFEQYFGPGTRLTVT.

This clone occurred a few times. The chain combines TRBV19 with TRBJ2-2; D may be TRBD1 (6 bases). This CDR3 is built from 15 residues. V dropped 3 bases and J dropped 5 bases, with 13 bases sitting between them. From germline, CDR1 is LNHDA and CDR2 SQIVND (reference sequence). This CDR3 is CASSIGQIFTGELFF. The CDR3 DNA is TGTGCCAGTAGTATCGGACAGATCTTTACCGGGGAGCTGTTTTTT.

The chain is built from TRBV4-3 and TRBJ2-5; D perhaps matches TRBD1 (6 bases). This CDR3 region has 15 residues. Per germline, CDR1 LGHNA and CDR2 YSLEER. The V and J ends lost 0 bases and 5 bases respectively, with 13 bases between them. The CDR3 nucleotides read TGCGCCAGCAGCCAAGAAAGGGGACAATGGGAGACCCAGTACTTC. Protein sequence: CASSQERGQWETQYF.

V and J are TRBV7-3 and TRBJ2-1, with 7 positions matching TRBD1. The germline CDR1 and CDR2 sequences are SGHTA and FQGTGA. The CDR3 length is 14 residues. V trimming: 5 bases; J trimming: 5 bases; junction bases outside the gene matches: 6. The CDR3 protein is CASSPGTVNNEQFF. CDR3 nucleotides: TGTGCCAGCAGCCCCGGGACAGTGAACAATGAGCAGTTCTTC.

This rearrangement joins TRBV9 to TRBJ2-1; a weak D match, TRBD2 (6 bases). The germline gives CDR1 SGDLS, CDR2 YYNGEE. The V end lost 0 bases, the J end lost 5 bases, and 12 bases lay between the germline ends. The CDR3 has 15 amino acids. In DNA, the CDR3 is TGTGCCAGCAGCGTAGCTCCCACTAGCCACAATGAGCAGTTCTTC. Amino acid sequence: CASSVAPTSHNEQFF.

The V gene is TRBV18, the J gene TRBJ1-1, with a possible D match to TRBD1 (6 bases). Germline loops: CDR1 KGHSH, CDR2 LQKENI. The CDR3 contains 13 residues. V lost 5 bases and J lost 1, with 8 bases in between. The DNA of the CDR3 is TGTGCCAGCTCAACGGGACAGAACACTGAAGCTTTCTTT. Translating gives CASSTGQNTEAFF.